The rows below give T cell receptor beta chains drawn from one sample of a study of blood T cell repertoires in COVID-19. Data came from immunoSEQ multiplex PCR; TCRdb stores just in-frame clones and leaves some out. Of 150,000 to 200,000 clones in the sample, over 75% are singletons; the top ten hold around 6%. Sequencing input: PBMCs or T cells enriched from blood (not recorded which). All receptors come from a man aged 35-49 years who had recovered from COVID-19. Each CDR3 is given with its conserved first and last residue. A D gene is named only where the DNA matches it firmly. A row's size may be missing; if present it is once, few, many or a size class.

DNA	CDR3	J	length	size	V	D
TGTGCCAGCAGTGGCTCAGGGGAAAAACTGTTTTTT	CASSGSGEKLFF	TRBJ1-4	12	NA	TRBV12-3/TRBV12-4	NA
TGTGCCAGCAGCGCGGACAGGGATACGCTTTTCTATGGCTACACCTTC	CASSADRDTLFYGYTF	TRBJ1-2	16	NA	TRBV7-2	TRBD1
TGTGCCAGCAGTAACAACCCCCGGGGGTACCAAGAGACCCAGTACTTC	CASSNNPRGYQETQYF	TRBJ2-5	16	NA	TRBV9	NA
TGTGCCAGCAGCCCCGGAGCACGTCGGAACACCGGGGAGCTGTTTTTT	CASSPGARRNTGELFF	TRBJ2-2	16	NA	TRBV7-6	NA
TGTGCCATCAGCCGAGCTACCTACACAGATACGCAGTATTTT	CAISRATYTDTQYF	TRBJ2-3	14	few	TRBV10-3	NA
TGTGCCTGGAGTGCGGGGAGCGGGAGAGGAAACACCATATATTTT	CAWSAGSGRGNTIYF	TRBJ1-3	15	NA	TRBV30	NA
TGTGCCTGGAGTGTAGAAAGGCAGGGGGCCGGAATAAGTCAGCCCCAGCATTTT	CAWSVERQGAGISQPQHF	TRBJ1-5	18	once	TRBV30	TRBD1
TGTGCCAGTAGTAGGGACATGTATGGCTACACCTTC	CASSRDMYGYTF	TRBJ1-2	12	NA	TRBV19	NA
TGTGCCAGTAGTAATGTACAAAGATACACTGAAGCTTTCTTT	CASSNVQRYTEAFF	TRBJ1-1	14	NA	TRBV19	NA
TGCGCCAGCAGTGGAGACATTGGAAACACCATATATTTT	CASSGDIGNTIYF	TRBJ1-3	13	NA	TRBV10-1	NA
TGCGCCAGCAGCCCGGGGGGGCAGGGTCGCACTGAAGCTTTCTTT	CASSPGGQGRTEAFF	TRBJ1-1	15	few	TRBV5-1	NA